This TCR beta chain is drawn from a study of CD8 T cells in ankylosing spondylitis. Quantitative barcoded 5'-RACE was used to prepare TCR beta libraries. TCRdb reprocessed the 5' RACE reads via MiXCR and lists one record per CDR3 protein. The sample includes about 190,000 distinct CDR3 sequences, 10% to 15% of them seen just once. Trimming left V 7 bases short and J 3 bases short, with 7 bases between. The CDR3 runs to 12 residues. Germline V CDR1 and CDR2: SNHLY, FYNNEI. This clonotype was seen at least ten times. Its antigen is unknown. Overall study results and limits: Reportedly, significant enrichment of disease-linked clones occurred in matched ankylosing spondylitis synovial fluid. CD8+ cells made up the disease-linked clones, which were relatively rare in peripheral blood. For ankylosing spondylitis blood, a TCR beta motif of seven to nine highly homologous variants appeared characteristic.

The specimen was blood, either unsorted or a sorted T cell fraction (not recorded which). The V call is TRBV2, the J call TRBJ1-5; no definite D call. The TCR comes from a female donor with ankylosing spondylitis or in good health (not recorded which). CDR3 sequence: CASNDPNQPQHF. In DNA, the CDR3 is TGTGCCAGCAATGATCCCAATCAGCCCCAGCATTTT.